A single sample gave rise to the 27 T cell receptor beta chains below, sequenced in a study of shared clonotypes between healthy human individuals. Some clones are missing from TCRdb's copy, which holds only in-frame ones; the method was immunoSEQ multiplex PCR. The sample holds 1.4 million to 1.5 million clones, roughly 96% seen once. Source material: naive CD4+ T cells sorted from blood. Regarding subset: CD45RA+ positively selected. All receptors come from a man aged 25-45 years in good health.

The V call is TRBV27, the J call TRBJ2-2, with TRBD2 matching over 10 bases. CDR3 length equals 15 residues. The trim removed 3 bases at V and 6 bases at J, leaving 4 bases unmatched. Germline CDR1 is MNHEY and CDR2 is SMNVEV (reference sequence). The CDR3 here is CASSFFLAGAGELFF. In DNA, the CDR3 is TGTGCCAGCAGTTTTTTTCTAGCGGGAGCCGGGGAGCTGTTTTTT.

The rearrangement joins TRBV28 to TRBJ2-1; unclear D gene. CDR3 length: 16 residues. V lost 5 bases, J lost 0 bases, and 14 bases lay in between. Germline V CDR1 and CDR2: MDHEN, SYDVKM. The chain's CDR3 is CASSPGSLSSYNEQFF. In DNA form, the CDR3 reads TGTGCCAGCAGTCCCGGATCCCTAAGCTCCTACAATGAGCAGTTCTTC.

V is TRBV5-1 and J is TRBJ2-1; TRBD1 agrees at 8 bases. The V gene end was trimmed by 3 bases and the J gene end by 9 bases; junction bases not matched to a gene: 14. CDR3 size: 16 residues. Germline values: CDR1 SGHRS, CDR2 YFSETQ. This chain's CDR3 is CASSSLRQGSLGEQFF. The CDR3 DNA sequence: TGCGCCAGCAGCTCTCTCCGACAGGGGAGTTTAGGTGAGCAGTTCTTC.

V usage is TRBV28 and J usage is TRBJ1-1; no reliable D call. The CDR3 runs 14 residues. The germline gives CDR1 MDHEN, CDR2 SYDVKM. The V gene lost 3 bases and the J gene lost 3 bases, with 11 bases spanning the gap. CDR3 loop: CASSFHPSYTEAFF. For the CDR3, the DNA is TGTGCCAGCAGTTTCCATCCGTCGTACACTGAAGCTTTCTTT.

The V and J genes are TRBV6-5 and TRBJ2-7; D might be TRBD2 (6 bases). V was cut by 7 bases and J by 2 bases, with 12 bases left in between. The CDR3 runs 13 residues. CDR1 is MNHEY, CDR2 SVGAGI, per germline. CDR3 sequence: CASTGRETYEQYF. The CDR3 region has the DNA TGTGCCAGCACCGGCCGGGAGACCTACGAGCAGTACTTC.

The chain carries TRBV7-2 and TRBJ2-1; D ambiguous. Germline lookup yields CDR1 SGHTA and CDR2 FQGNSA. Trimming removed 3 bases from V and 11 bases from J, with 8 bases in between. This CDR3 region has 11 residues. The CDR3 nucleotides are TGTGCCAGCAGCTTCGTGGACCAGCAGTTCTTC. Translated: CASSFVDQQFF.

The chain recombines TRBV18 with TRBJ2-3, with D tentatively TRBD1 (6 bases). The CDR3 contains 14 residues. Germline values: CDR1 KGHSH, CDR2 LQKENI. V was cut by 2 bases and J by 5 bases, with 11 bases left in between. The DNA of the CDR3 is TGTGCCAGCTCACCAGGGGGCGTCTTAGATACGCAGTATTTT. This gives the protein CASSPGGVLDTQYF. The full variable domain, completed using reference TRBV18 and TRBJ2-3, is NAGVMQNPRHLVRRRGQEARLRCSPMKGHSHVYWYRQLPEEGLKFMVYLQKENIIDESGMPKERFSAEFPKEGPSILRIQQVVRGDSAAYFCASSPGGVLDTQYFGPGTRLTVL.

As regards this clone: The same CDR3 arises from other DNA sequences in this sample as well. This chain links TRBV18 with TRBJ1-1, with D uncertain. Germline V CDR1 and CDR2: KGHSH, LQKENI. V lost 6 bases and J 0 bases, leaving 8 bases between the germline ends. This CDR3 spans 13 amino acids. The CDR3 protein is CASSPGMNTEAFF. The CDR3 region has the DNA TGTGCCAGCTCCCCCGGTATGAACACTGAAGCTTTCTTT.

The V and J genes are TRBV7-9 and TRBJ2-2; 11 bases are shared with TRBD2. CDR1 and CDR2 (germline): SEHNR, FQNEAQ (reference sequence). The CDR3 consists of 19 residues. The junction had 15 bases not matched to a gene; V was cut back by 5 bases and J by 4 bases. The CDR3 region has the DNA TGTGCCAGCAGCCCACCCCCGGCACACGGGACTAGCGGCACCGGGGAGCTGTTTTTT. It encodes CASSPPPAHGTSGTGELFF.

Of note for this clone: The sample holds other DNA sequences that translate to the same CDR3. The chain is built from TRBV7-2 and TRBJ1-5; D might be TRBD1 (5 bases). V lost 4 bases to trimming and J lost 1 base, with 8 bases between them. Germline CDR1 and CDR2: SGHTA and FQGNSA. This CDR3 spans 14 amino acids. CDR3 nucleotides: TGTGCCAGCAGCTCTGCAGGGAGCAATCAGCCCCAGCATTTT. Protein: CASSSAGSNQPQHF.

The chain has TRBV29-1 and TRBJ2-7, with a possible D match to TRBD1 (6 bases). The CDR3 runs 12 residues. The germline V and J ends were trimmed by 4 bases and 6 bases, with 13 bases remaining between them. Germline V gene sequence: CDR1 SQVTM, CDR2 ANQGSEA. CDR3 in DNA: TGCAGCGTTGTACAGGGTCTGGGCGAGCAGTACTTC. It yields the protein CSVVQGLGEQYF.

This clone was counted a single time. This chain uses TRBV15 with TRBJ2-3; D may correspond to TRBD1 or TRBD2 (5 bases each). Trimming removed 8 bases from V and 6 bases from J, with 9 bases in between. The germline V gene has CDR1 LNHNV and CDR2 YYDKDF (reference sequence). The CDR3 length is 11 residues. Here the CDR3 reads CATARGDTQYF. For the CDR3, the DNA is TGTGCCACCGCGAGGGGCGATACGCAGTATTTT.

The chain joins TRBV7-2 to TRBJ2-3, with 12 nucleotides matching TRBD2. CDR3 length: 16 amino acids. The trim removed 4 bases at V and 6 bases at J, leaving 8 bases unmatched. Germline V gives CDR1 SGHTA, CDR2 FQGNSA. This CDR3 reads CASSSGTSGWVDTQYF. The DNA of the CDR3 is TGTGCCAGCAGCTCGGGGACTAGCGGGTGGGTTGATACGCAGTATTTT.

The chain is built from TRBV9 and TRBJ2-7, with D unclear. This CDR3 is 12 amino acids long. The ends were cut back, 0 bases at V and 7 bases at J, with 8 bases in the middle. Looked up from germline, CDR1 is SGDLS and CDR2 is YYNGEE. CDR3 nucleotides: TGTGCCAGCAGCGTAGGGTACACAGAGCAGTACTTC. The encoded protein is CASSVGYTEQYF.

The V call is TRBV6-1, the J call TRBJ1-5; D might be TRBD1 (5 bases). Trimming took off 7 bases at V and 15 bases at J, with 19 bases between the two ends. Germline loops: CDR1 MNHNS, CDR2 SASEGT. The CDR3 is made up of 12 amino acids. The CDR3, as DNA: TGTGCCAGCAAACGGGTCGAAAAGGGGCCGCATTTT. Its protein is CASKRVEKGPHF.

Only one count was recorded for this clone. This chain connects TRBV20-1 to TRBJ1-1; D is unclear. The CDR3 has 11 residues. Germline assignment: CDR1 DFQATT and CDR2 SNEGSKA (reference sequence). The CDR3 loop reads CRGNGNTEAFF. The CDR3 coding sequence is TGCAGGGGCAACGGCAACACTGAAGCTTTCTTT.

This sequence joins TRBV6-5 and TRBJ1-2; D is undetermined. V lost 0 bases to trimming and J lost 3 bases, with 11 bases between them. Looked up from germline, CDR1 is MNHEY and CDR2 is SVGAGI. CDR3 length: 15 residues. CDR3 loop: CASSYSSGRDYGYTF. CDR3 in DNA: TGTGCCAGCAGTTACTCGAGTGGGAGGGACTATGGCTACACCTTC.

V gene TRBV5-1 combines with J gene TRBJ2-1, with 7 bases aligning to TRBD2. Germline values: CDR1 SGHRS, CDR2 YFSETQ. The CDR3 is made up of 16 amino acids. V lost 0 bases to trimming and J lost 4 bases; unmatched junction nucleotides: 7. CDR3 residues: CASSLGTGRSYNEQFF. CDR3 DNA: TGCGCCAGCAGCTTGGGTACCGGGAGGTCGTACAATGAGCAGTTCTTC. The complete variable domain, with remaining parts taken from reference TRBV5-1 and TRBJ2-1, reads KAGVTQTPRYLIKTRGQQVTLSCSPISGHRSVSWYQQTPGQGLQFLFEYFSETQRNKGNFPGRFSGRQFSNSRSEMNVSTLELGDSALYLCASSLGTGRSYNEQFFGPGTRLTVL.

The rearrangement uses TRBV6-5 and TRBJ1-3; D call uncertain. The CDR3 consists of 14 residues. The V gene's germline CDR1 is MNHEY and CDR2 SVGAGI. V was cut by 6 bases and J by 3 bases, with 12 bases left in between. The CDR3 region has the DNA TGTGCCAGCAGATACCGGGAGAATGGAAACACCATATATTTT. Protein sequence: CASRYRENGNTIYF.

This chain uses TRBV27 with TRBJ2-7; TRBD1 agrees at 10 bases. The J segment lost 1 base and the V segment lost 11 bases, leaving 11 bases of the junction unmatched. The germline gives CDR1 MNHEY, CDR2 SMNVEV (reference sequence). CDR3 length equals 15 residues. The chain's CDR3 is CAVGQGDSGSYEQYF. As DNA, the CDR3 is TGTGCCGTCGGACAGGGGGATTCGGGGTCCTACGAGCAGTACTTC.

The rearrangement uses TRBV9 and TRBJ2-5; no clear D. V was trimmed by 0 bases and J by 1 base, leaving 7 bases between them. The CDR3 totals 14 residues. Germline V gene lookup returns CDR1 SGDLS and CDR2 YYNGEE. The CDR3 DNA reads as TGTGCCAGCAGCGTAGGGGTGGCCCAAGAGACCCAGTACTTC. It specifies CASSVGVAQETQYF.

The V gene is TRBV15, the J gene TRBJ2-1; TRBD1 matches 7 bases. V lost 1 base and J lost 8; bases outside the gene matches: 20. The CDR3 totals 19 residues. Germline V CDR1 and CDR2: LNHNV, YYDKDF (reference sequence). CDR3 in DNA: TGTGCCACCAGCAGAGCTAGGGGGCCGGGCACTAGTGGTTATGATGAGCAGTTCTTC. Its protein is CATSRARGPGTSGYDEQFF.

Note on this clone: Other DNA sequences in this specimen translate into the identical CDR3. This chain links TRBV10-3 with TRBJ2-6; D may be TRBD1 (5 bases). The CDR3 is 14 amino acids. The V end was cut by 8 bases, the J end by 0 bases, with 8 bases between. Germline-derived CDR1 and CDR2 are ENHRY and SYGVKD. The CDR3 sequence is CAIRQPSGANVLTF. Here the CDR3 DNA reads TGTGCCATCCGACAGCCCTCTGGGGCCAACGTCCTGACTTTC.

This chain joins TRBV2 and TRBJ1-1, with no clear D. With 7 bases removed from V and 1 base from J, the gap between germline ends came to 10 bases. Germline values: CDR1 SNHLY, CDR2 FYNNEI. The length of the CDR3 is 13 residues. The CDR3 here is CASTVQPNTEAFF. CDR3 sequence (DNA): TGTGCCAGCACGGTTCAGCCGAACACTGAAGCTTTCTTT.

This chain connects TRBV7-2 to TRBJ2-7; the match to TRBD1 covers 7 bases. The V segment lost 5 bases and the J segment 1 base; nucleotides outside the gene matches: 8. This CDR3 has 15 residues. The germline V gene encodes CDR1 SGHTA and CDR2 FQGNSA. CDR3 region: CASSVTGDLSYEQYF. The CDR3 DNA sequence: TGTGCCAGCAGCGTTACAGGGGACCTGTCCTACGAGCAGTACTTC.

The rearrangement uses TRBV10-2 and TRBJ2-4; D gene ambiguous. CDR3 length equals 15 residues. The V gene's germline CDR1 is WSHSY and CDR2 SAAADI. V lost 1 base, J lost 0 bases, and 7 bases lay in between. CDR3 residues: CASSEYELAKNIQYF. DNA for the CDR3: TGCGCCAGCAGTGAGTATGAACTAGCCAAAAACATTCAGTACTTC.

The genes are TRBV5-5 and TRBJ2-5; 8 nucleotides match TRBD1. This CDR3 region has 16 residues. The germline V gene encodes CDR1 SGHKS and CDR2 YYEKEE (reference sequence). Trimming at V came to 4 bases and at J to 5 bases, leaving 13 bases not matched to a gene. CDR3 nucleotides: TGTGCCAGCAGCCCCCTCCGGGACAGGAGTGAGGAGACCCAGTACTTC. It encodes CASSPLRDRSEETQYF.